The 6 T cell receptor beta chains below all came from one sample that was sequenced in a study of blood T cells in healthy people across ages. Primers used in a second PCR of roughly 7 to 11 cycles were a sample-barcoded 5' primer and a J-beta primer mix. MiXCR was run by TCRdb on the 5' RACE reads, yielding one entry per CDR3 protein. The top ten clones hold approximately 17% of a sample with about 570,000 distinct CDR3 sequences, approximately 27% of them seen once. The source material was blood. The receptors come from a woman aged 65 to 85 in good health.

This clonotype was counted a few times. The V gene is TRBV10-3, the J gene TRBJ1-2, with a tentative D call TRBD1 (6 bases). CDR3 length: 14 residues. The V gene's germline CDR1 is ENHRY and CDR2 SYGVKD. The ends were cut back, 8 bases at V and 2 bases at J, with 15 bases in the middle. The CDR3 reads CAIGGPDGNYGYTF. For the CDR3, the DNA is TGTGCCATCGGGGGGCCCGACGGAAACTATGGCTACACCTTC.

As regards this clonotype: A junction end diverges from the germline sequence, so it may reflect a read error. The V and J genes are TRBV7-2 and TRBJ2-3, with D perhaps TRBD1 (6 bases). This CDR3 is 16 amino acids long. The V gene's germline CDR1 is SGHTA and CDR2 FQGNSA. CDR3 in amino acids: CAGSLQGGGGTDTQYF. CDR3 nucleotide sequence: TGTGCCGGCAGCCTACAGGGTGGTGGGGGCACAGATACGCAGTATTTT.

In this sample, this clonotype turned up a few times. The gene calls are TRBV20-1 and TRBJ2-7; maybe TRBD2 (7 bases). V gave up 0 bases and J gave up 8 bases, with 23 bases separating them. The CDR3 contains 16 residues. Germline-derived CDR1 and CDR2 are DFQATT and SNEGSKA (reference sequence). The DNA of the CDR3 is TGCAGTGCTAGAGATAGGACAGAGGGGGGGCTCGTAAAGCAGTACTTC. Its protein is CSARDRTEGGLVKQYF.

The J gene is TRBJ2-1, the V gene TRBV9; D is undetermined. Trimming pared 0 bases from V and 3 bases from J, leaving 4 bases between. The CDR3 covers 13 residues. Germline CDR1 and CDR2: SGDLS and YYNGEE. The CDR3 sequence is CASSVAGYNEQFF. CDR3 bases: TGTGCCAGCAGCGTAGCAGGCTACAATGAGCAGTTCTTC. The full variable domain, with the rest looked up from reference TRBV9 and TRBJ2-1, is DSGVTQTPKHLITATGQRVTLRCSPRSGDLSVYWYQQSLDQGLQFLIQYYNGEERAKGNILERFSAQQFPDLHSELNLSSLELGDSALYFCASSVAGYNEQFFGPGTRLTVL.

The rearrangement uses TRBV6-2 or TRBV6-3 and TRBJ2-5, with D perhaps matching TRBD2 (5 bases). Germline V lookup: CDR1 MNHEY, CDR2 SVGEGT. This CDR3 is built from 15 residues. Trimming took off 5 bases at V and 4 bases at J, with 17 bases between the two ends. CDR3 DNA sequence: TGTGCCAGCAGTCAAGGTTTGACTACACCAGAGACCCAGTACTTC. This translates into CASSQGLTTPETQYF.

The V gene is TRBV29-1, the J gene TRBJ2-5; D gene uncertain. Trimming shortened V by 6 bases and J by 0 bases, and 8 bases separated the two germline ends. The CDR3 runs 12 residues. Germline lookup yields CDR1 SQVTM and CDR2 ANQGSEA. DNA for the CDR3: TGCAGCGTAGAGACTTACCAAGAGACCCAGTACTTC. As protein: CSVETYQETQYF.